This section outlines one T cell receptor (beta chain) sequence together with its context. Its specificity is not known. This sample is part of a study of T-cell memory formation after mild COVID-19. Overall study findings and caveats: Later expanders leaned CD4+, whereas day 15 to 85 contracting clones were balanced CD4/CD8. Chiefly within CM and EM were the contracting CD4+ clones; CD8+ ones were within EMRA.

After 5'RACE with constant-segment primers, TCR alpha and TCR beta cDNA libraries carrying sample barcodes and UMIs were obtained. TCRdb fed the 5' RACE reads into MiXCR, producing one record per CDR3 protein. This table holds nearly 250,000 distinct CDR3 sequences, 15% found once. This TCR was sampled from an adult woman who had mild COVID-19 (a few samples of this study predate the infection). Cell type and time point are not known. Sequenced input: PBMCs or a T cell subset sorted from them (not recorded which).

The CDR3 bases are TGTGCCAGCAACTATGCTGGGGGCCAAGAGACCCAGTACTTC. Its protein is CASNYAGGQETQYF. The chain recombines TRBV9 with TRBJ2-5, with D perhaps given as TRBD1 or TRBD2 (5 bases each). V was shortened by 6 bases and J by 1 base, with 13 bases between the two germline ends. CDR3 length equals 14 residues. Germline CDR1 is SGDLS and CDR2 is YYNGEE.